The clone carrying this T cell receptor (beta chain) was counted a few times. Both 60 Vbeta primers and 13 Jbeta primers went into the PCR. Assay used: immunoSEQ multiplex PCR; TCRdb lists only in-frame clones, some missing. Here the sample spans approximately 180,000 clones, around 74% being singletons. This specimen comes from a study of cytomegalovirus exposure and HLA in healthy donors. The CDR3 is 16 residues long. Looked up from germline, CDR1 is MDHEN and CDR2 is SYDVKM. The junction had 7 bases not matched to a gene; V was cut back by 5 bases and J by 0 bases. This TCR was sampled from a male donor in good health and CMV-seronegative. The specimen was PBMCs. The chain links TRBV28 to TRBJ2-1; 7 nucleotides agree with TRBD2. The CDR3 DNA follows: TGTGCCAGCAGTGACCTCCGCGGGGGCTCCTACAATGAGCAGTTCTTC. Translating gives CASSDLRGGSYNEQFF.